The 10 T cell receptor beta chains below all came from one sample that was sequenced in a study of PD-1 blockade in classical Hodgkin lymphoma. Profiling relied on immunoSEQ multiplex PCR, and the TCRdb table lists in-frame clones only, not all of them. The profile shows tens of thousands of clones, 77% of them singletons. Time point defined: cycle 4 day 1 (C4D1), after 5 to 7 weeks of nivolumab. Brentuximab vedotin exposure varied, and every patient relapsed after autologous stem cell transplantation. The specimen comprised peripheral blood mononuclear cells (PBMCs), sampled before the fourth cycle of nivolumab. Receptors originate from a human donor with classical Hodgkin lymphoma.

In its sample, this clone ranks as large. The genes are TRBV29-1 and TRBJ1-2; 9 bases align to TRBD1. Germline V gene lookup returns CDR1 SQVTM and CDR2 ANQGSEA. After removal of 3 bases from V and 4 bases from J, the junction contained 3 bases not matched to a gene. The CDR3 has 13 amino acids. The CDR3 is CSVDLDRGYGYTF. DNA for the CDR3: TGCAGCGTTGACCTGGACAGGGGCTATGGCTACACCTTC.

By sample share, this clone is medium-sized (0.01 to 0.1%). The chain couples TRBV6-5 to TRBJ2-3; a possible D gene is TRBD1 (5 bases). The CDR3 spans 11 residues. V lost 8 bases and J 5 bases, leaving 8 bases between the germline ends. Germline CDR1 MNHEY, CDR2 SVGAGI. CDR3 in DNA: TGTGCCAGCGCTAGGGGAGATACGCAGTATTTT. Translation: CASARGDTQYF.

The gene calls are TRBV7-3 and TRBJ2-1; 15 bases align to TRBD2. The CDR3 totals 15 residues. The junction had 0 bases not matched to a gene; V was cut back by 2 bases and J by 7 bases. Germline V gene data show CDR1 as SGHTA and CDR2 as FQGTGA. CDR3 sequence (DNA): TGTGCCAGCAGCTTAGGGACTAGCGGGGGGAATGAGCAGTTCTTC. Translated, it gives CASSLGTSGGNEQFF.

The gene calls are TRBV6-5 and TRBJ2-3, with a possible D match to TRBD1 (5 bases). The V gene's germline CDR1 is MNHEY and CDR2 SVGAGI. The CDR3 extends over 13 amino acids. With 6 bases removed from V and 2 bases from J, the gap between germline ends came to 9 bases. CDR3 bases: TGTGCCAGCAGACGACAGACCACAGATACGCAGTATTTT. Translated, it gives CASRRQTTDTQYF.

This clone was observed a few times. The gene calls are TRBV18 and TRBJ1-3; D not certain. Germline lookup yields CDR1 KGHSH and CDR2 LQKENI. The V and J ends lost 2 bases and 0 bases respectively, with 8 bases between them. CDR3 length: 15 amino acids. CDR3 nucleotide sequence: TGTGCCAGCTCACCATCCAGGTCCTCTGGAAACACCATATATTTT. Translation: CASSPSRSSGNTIYF.

J is TRBJ2-1 and V is TRBV29-1, with D uncertain. Germline values: CDR1 SQVTM, CDR2 ANQGSEA. The V and J ends lost 1 base and 2 bases respectively, with 9 bases between them. CDR3 size: 14 residues. The CDR3 nucleotides read TGCAGCGTTGAAGGGGGTCCAGCCTACAATGAGCAGTTCTTC. It translates to CSVEGGPAYNEQFF.

This clone has only a few counts. This chain connects TRBV18 to TRBJ1-2, with D possibly being TRBD1 (6 bases). The germline V and J ends were trimmed by 3 bases and 4 bases, with 12 bases remaining between them. CDR1 and CDR2 from the germline V gene are KGHSH and LQKENI. The CDR3 loop spans 14 amino acids. The CDR3 DNA is TGTGCCAGCTCACCCCGGACAGCAGGCTATGGCTACACCTTC. Amino acid sequence: CASSPRTAGYGYTF.

In this sample, this clone turned up once. The CDR3 protein is CASSLSGSSYEQYF. The CDR3 DNA follows: TGTGCCAGCAGCTTGTCAGGGAGCTCCTACGAGCAGTACTTC. The chain carries TRBV5-4 and TRBJ2-7; D assignment may be TRBD1 or TRBD2 (5 bases each). The CDR3 has 14 amino acids. V was pared by 1 base and J by 0 bases, with 8 bases between. Germline CDR1 and CDR2: SGHNT and YYREEE (reference sequence).

V is TRBV19 and J is TRBJ2-7; 9 bases are a match to TRBD1. Germline CDR1 is LNHDA and CDR2 is SQIVND (reference sequence). The V gene end was trimmed by 8 bases and the J gene end by 2 bases; junction bases not matched to a gene: 7. This CDR3 region has 14 residues. CDR3 sequence reads: CASGTGGLPYEQYF. As DNA, the CDR3 is TGTGCCAGTGGAACAGGGGGCCTCCCCTACGAGCAGTACTTC.

This rearrangement joins TRBV30 to TRBJ1-6, with D possibly being TRBD1 (5 bases). Germline V gene sequence: CDR1 GTSNPN, CDR2 SVGIG (reference sequence). The V end lost 7 bases, the J end lost 8 bases, and 15 bases lay between the germline ends. The CDR3 extends over 13 amino acids. CDR3 bases: TGTGCCTCCGGACACCATACGGATTCACCCCTCCACTTT. Its protein product is CASGHHTDSPLHF.